The T cell receptor beta chain under discussion was sequenced for a study of cytomegalovirus exposure and HLA in healthy donors. The CDR3 runs to 15 residues. The germline V gene has CDR1 MNHEY and CDR2 SVGAGI. The ends lost 1 base at V and 7 bases at J; junction bases unmatched: 3. Researchers ran the PCR with 60 Vbeta and 13 Jbeta primers. The data were produced by immunoSEQ multiplex PCR, yet TCRdb's version contains in-frame clones alone and is incomplete. The repertoire holds some 120,000 clones, with over 70% as singletons. The sequenced sample consisted of PBMCs. The gene calls are TRBV6-5 and TRBJ1-5; TRBD1 matches 11 bases. The sequence was obtained from a woman aged 18-29 years in good health and CMV-seronegative. The DNA of the CDR3 is TGTGCCAGCAGTTACTGGACAGGGGGCGAGCAGCCCCAGCATTTT. It encodes CASSYWTGGEQPQHF.